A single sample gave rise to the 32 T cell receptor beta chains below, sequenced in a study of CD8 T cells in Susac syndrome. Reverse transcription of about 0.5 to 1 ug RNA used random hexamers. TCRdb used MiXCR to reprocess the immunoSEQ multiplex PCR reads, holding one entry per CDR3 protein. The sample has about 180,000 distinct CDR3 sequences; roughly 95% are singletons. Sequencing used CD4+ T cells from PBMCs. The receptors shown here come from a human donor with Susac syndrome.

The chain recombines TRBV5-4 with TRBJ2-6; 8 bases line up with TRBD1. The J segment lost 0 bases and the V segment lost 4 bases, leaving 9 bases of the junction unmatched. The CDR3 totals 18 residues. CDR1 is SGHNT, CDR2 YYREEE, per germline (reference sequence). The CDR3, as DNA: TGTGCCAGCAGCAACGGACAGGGTAGAACCTCTGGGGCCAACGTCCTGACTTTC. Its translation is CASSNGQGRTSGANVLTF.

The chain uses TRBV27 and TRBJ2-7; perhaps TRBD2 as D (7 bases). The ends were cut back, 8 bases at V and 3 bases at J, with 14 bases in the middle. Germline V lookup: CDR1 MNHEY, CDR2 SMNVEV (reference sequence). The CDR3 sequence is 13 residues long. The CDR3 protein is CASWRRGRYEQYF. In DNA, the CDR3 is TGTGCCAGCTGGCGGCGGGGGCGCTACGAGCAGTACTTC.

In DNA, the CDR3 is TGCAGTGCTATAGGGGACAAGGGTTATCAGCCCCAGCATTTT. Translated: CSAIGDKGYQPQHF. V and J are TRBV20-1 and TRBJ1-5; D is perhaps TRBD1 (6 bases). This CDR3 contains 14 residues. With 4 bases removed from V and 5 bases from J, the gap between germline ends came to 15 bases. Germline loops: CDR1 DFQATT, CDR2 SNEGSKA (reference sequence).

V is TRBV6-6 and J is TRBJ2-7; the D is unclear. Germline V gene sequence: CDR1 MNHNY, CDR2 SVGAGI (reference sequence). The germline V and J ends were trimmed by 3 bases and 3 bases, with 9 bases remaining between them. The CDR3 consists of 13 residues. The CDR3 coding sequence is TGTGCCAGCAGTTATCAGGACGGCTACGAGCAGTACTTC. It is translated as CASSYQDGYEQYF.

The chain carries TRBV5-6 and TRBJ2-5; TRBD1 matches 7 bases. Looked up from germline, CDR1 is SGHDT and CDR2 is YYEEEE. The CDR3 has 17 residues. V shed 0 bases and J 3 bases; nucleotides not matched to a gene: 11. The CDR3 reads CASSLARTQGLKETQYF. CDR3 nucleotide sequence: TGTGCCAGCAGCTTGGCTAGGACACAGGGGTTAAAAGAGACCCAGTACTTC.

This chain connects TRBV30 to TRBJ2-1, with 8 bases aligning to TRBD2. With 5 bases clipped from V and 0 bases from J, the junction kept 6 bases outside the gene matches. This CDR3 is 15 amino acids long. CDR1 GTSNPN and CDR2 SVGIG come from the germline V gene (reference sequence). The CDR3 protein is CAWFRGGSSYNEQFF. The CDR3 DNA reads TGTGCCTGGTTTCGGGGGGGGAGCTCCTACAATGAGCAGTTCTTC.

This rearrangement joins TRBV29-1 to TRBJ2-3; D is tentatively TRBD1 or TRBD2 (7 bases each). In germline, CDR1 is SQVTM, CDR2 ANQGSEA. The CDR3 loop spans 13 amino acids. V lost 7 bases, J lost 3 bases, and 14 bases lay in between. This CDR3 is CSADREGTDTQYF. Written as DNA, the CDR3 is TGCAGCGCCGACAGGGAGGGTACAGATACGCAGTATTTT.

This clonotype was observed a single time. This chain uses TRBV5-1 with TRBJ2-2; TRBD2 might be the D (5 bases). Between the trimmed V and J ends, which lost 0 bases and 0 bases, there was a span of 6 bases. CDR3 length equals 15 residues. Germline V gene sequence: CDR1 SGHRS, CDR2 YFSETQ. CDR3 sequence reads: CASSLGGTNTGELFF. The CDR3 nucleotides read TGCGCCAGCAGCTTGGGAGGGACGAACACCGGGGAGCTGTTTTTT. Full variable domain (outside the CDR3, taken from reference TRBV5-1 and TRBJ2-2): KAGVTQTPRYLIKTRGQQVTLSCSPISGHRSVSWYQQTPGQGLQFLFEYFSETQRNKGNFPGRFSGRQFSNSRSEMNVSTLELGDSALYLCASSLGGTNTGELFFGEGSRLTVL.

The CDR3 sequence: CASSEELWTQYF. The CDR3 bases are TGTGCCAGCAGTGAAGAACTCTGGACCCAGTACTTC. V and J are TRBV6-1 and TRBJ2-5, with unresolved D. Germline V lookup: CDR1 MNHNS, CDR2 SASEGT. There are 12 residues in the CDR3. Trimming took off 1 base at V and 7 bases at J, with 7 bases between the two ends.

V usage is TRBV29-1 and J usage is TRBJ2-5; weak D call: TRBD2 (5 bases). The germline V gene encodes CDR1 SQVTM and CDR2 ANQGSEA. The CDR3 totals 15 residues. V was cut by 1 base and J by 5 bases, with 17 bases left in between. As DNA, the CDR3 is TGCAGCGTTGAAGGGTCTGCTAGCTCAAAGGAGACCCAGTACTTC. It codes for CSVEGSASSKETQYF.

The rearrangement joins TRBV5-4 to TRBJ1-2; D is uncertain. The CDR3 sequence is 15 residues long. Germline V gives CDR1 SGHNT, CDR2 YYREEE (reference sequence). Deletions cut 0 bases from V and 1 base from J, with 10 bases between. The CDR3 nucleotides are TGTGCCAGCAGCTTGGCCGAAGGAGGTAACTATGGCTACACCTTC. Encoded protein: CASSLAEGGNYGYTF. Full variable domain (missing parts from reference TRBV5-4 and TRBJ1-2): ETGVTQSPTHLIKTRGQQVTLRCSSQSGHNTVSWYQQALGQGPQFIFQYYREEENGRGNFPPRFSGLQFPNYSSELNVNALELDDSALYLCASSLAEGGNYGYTFGSGTRLTVV.

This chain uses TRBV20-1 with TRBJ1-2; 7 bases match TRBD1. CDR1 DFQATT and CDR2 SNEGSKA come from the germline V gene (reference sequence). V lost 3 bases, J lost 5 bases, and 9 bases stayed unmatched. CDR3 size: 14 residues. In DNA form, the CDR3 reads TGCAGTGCTAGTTCTCCAGGGGGGGGATATGGCTACACCTTC. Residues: CSASSPGGGYGYTF.

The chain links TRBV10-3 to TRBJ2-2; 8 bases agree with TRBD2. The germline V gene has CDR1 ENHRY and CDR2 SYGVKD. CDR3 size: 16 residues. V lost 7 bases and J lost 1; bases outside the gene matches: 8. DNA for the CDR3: TGTGCCATCACCGGGGGGGGGCCCATGAACACCGGGGAGCTGTTTTTT. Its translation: CAITGGGPMNTGELFF.

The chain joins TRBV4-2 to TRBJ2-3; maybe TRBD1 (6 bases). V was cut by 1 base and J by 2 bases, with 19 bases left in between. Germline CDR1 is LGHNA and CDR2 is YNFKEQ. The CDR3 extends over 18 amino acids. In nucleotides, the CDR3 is TGTGCCAGCAGCCAAGGCGCCGGGACACCGAAAATCACAGATACGCAGTATTTT. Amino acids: CASSQGAGTPKITDTQYF.

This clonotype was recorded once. The CDR3 DNA reads as TGTGCCAGCAGCTTCCTCCCCCATAGCAATCAGCCCCAGCATTTT. Amino acid sequence: CASSFLPHSNQPQHF. The V call is TRBV7-8, the J call TRBJ1-5; D unclear. The V end lost 3 bases, the J end lost 0 bases, and 9 bases lay between the germline ends. The CDR3 has 15 residues. From germline, CDR1 is SGHVS and CDR2 FQNEAQ.

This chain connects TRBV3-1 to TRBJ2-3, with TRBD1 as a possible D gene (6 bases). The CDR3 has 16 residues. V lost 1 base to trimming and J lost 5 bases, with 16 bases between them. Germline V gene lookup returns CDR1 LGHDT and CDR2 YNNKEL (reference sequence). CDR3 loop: CASSQVHRDIGDTQYF. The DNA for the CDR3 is TGTGCCAGCAGCCAAGTGCACAGGGATATTGGAGATACGCAGTATTTT.

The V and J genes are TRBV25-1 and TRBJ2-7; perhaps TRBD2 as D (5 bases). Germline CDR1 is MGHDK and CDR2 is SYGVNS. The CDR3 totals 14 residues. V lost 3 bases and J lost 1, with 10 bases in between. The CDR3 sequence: CASSENGGSYEQYF. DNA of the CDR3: TGTGCCAGCAGTGAGAACGGCGGGTCCTACGAGCAGTACTTC.

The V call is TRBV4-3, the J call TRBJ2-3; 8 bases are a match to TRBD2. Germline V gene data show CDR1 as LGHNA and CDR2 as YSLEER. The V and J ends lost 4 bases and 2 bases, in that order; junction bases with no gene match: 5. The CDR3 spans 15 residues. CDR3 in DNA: TGCGCCAGCAGCCCTGGGACTAGACACACAGATACGCAGTATTTT. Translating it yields CASSPGTRHTDTQYF.

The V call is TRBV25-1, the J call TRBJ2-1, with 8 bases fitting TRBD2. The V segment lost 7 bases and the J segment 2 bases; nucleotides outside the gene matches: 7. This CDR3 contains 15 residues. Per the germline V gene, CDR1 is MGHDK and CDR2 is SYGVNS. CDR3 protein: CASTSGSTAYNEQFF. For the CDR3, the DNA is TGTGCCAGCACCAGCGGGAGCACAGCCTACAATGAGCAGTTCTTC. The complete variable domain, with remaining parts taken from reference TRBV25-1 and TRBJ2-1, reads EADIYQTPRYLVIGTGKKITLECSQTMGHDKMYWYQQDPGMELHLIHYSYGVNSTEKGDLSSESTVSRIRTEHFPLTLESARPSHTSQYLCASTSGSTAYNEQFFGPGTRLTVL.

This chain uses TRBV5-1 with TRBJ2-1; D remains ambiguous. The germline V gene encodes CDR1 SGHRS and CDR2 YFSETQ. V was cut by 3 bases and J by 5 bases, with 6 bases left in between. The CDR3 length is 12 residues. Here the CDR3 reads CASSWVNNEQFF. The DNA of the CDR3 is TGCGCCAGCAGCTGGGTGAACAATGAGCAGTTCTTC.

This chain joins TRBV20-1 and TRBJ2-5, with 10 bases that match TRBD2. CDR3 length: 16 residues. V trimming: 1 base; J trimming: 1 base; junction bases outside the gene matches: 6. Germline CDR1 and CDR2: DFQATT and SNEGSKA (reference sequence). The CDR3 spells CSARGRTSGPQETQYF. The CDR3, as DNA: TGCAGTGCTAGAGGACGGACTAGCGGACCCCAAGAGACCCAGTACTTC.

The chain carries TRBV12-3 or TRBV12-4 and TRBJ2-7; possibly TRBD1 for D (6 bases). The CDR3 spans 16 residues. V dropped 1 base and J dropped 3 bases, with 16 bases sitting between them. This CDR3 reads CASSLGQVGHLYEQYF. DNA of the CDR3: TGTGCCAGCAGTTTAGGACAGGTTGGGCACCTCTACGAGCAGTACTTC.

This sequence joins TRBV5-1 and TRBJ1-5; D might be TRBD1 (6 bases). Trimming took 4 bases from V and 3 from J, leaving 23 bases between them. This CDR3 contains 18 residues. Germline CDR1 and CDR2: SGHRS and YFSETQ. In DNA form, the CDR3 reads TGCGCCAGCAGCGAGCCCGGCCGGGACATTGATTTCAATCAGCCCCAGCATTTT. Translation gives CASSEPGRDIDFNQPQHF.

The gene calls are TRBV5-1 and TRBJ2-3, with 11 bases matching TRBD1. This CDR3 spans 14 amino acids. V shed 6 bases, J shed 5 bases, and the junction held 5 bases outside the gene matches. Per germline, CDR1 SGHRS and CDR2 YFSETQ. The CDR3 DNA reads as TGCGCCAGCACTGGACAGGGGGCAAGAGATACGCAGTATTTT. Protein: CASTGQGARDTQYF.

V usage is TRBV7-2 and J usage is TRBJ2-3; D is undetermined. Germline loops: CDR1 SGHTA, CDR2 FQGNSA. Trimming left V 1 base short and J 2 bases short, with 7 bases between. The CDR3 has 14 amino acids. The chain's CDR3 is CASSLVGNTDTQYF. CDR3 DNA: TGTGCCAGCAGCTTAGTTGGAAACACAGATACGCAGTATTTT.

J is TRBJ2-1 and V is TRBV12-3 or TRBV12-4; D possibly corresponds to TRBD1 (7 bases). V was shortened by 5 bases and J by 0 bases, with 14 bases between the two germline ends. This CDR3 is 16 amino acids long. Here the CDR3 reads CASSRGTASSYNEQFF. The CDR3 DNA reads TGTGCCAGCAGTCGGGGGACAGCGAGCTCCTACAATGAGCAGTTCTTC.

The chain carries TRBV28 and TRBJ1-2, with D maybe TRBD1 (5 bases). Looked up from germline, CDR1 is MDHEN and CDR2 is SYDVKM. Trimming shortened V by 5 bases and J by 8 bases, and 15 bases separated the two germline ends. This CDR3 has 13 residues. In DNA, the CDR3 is TGTGCCAGCAGTCGGGTGGACATCGGGGGCTACACCTTC. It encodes CASSRVDIGGYTF.

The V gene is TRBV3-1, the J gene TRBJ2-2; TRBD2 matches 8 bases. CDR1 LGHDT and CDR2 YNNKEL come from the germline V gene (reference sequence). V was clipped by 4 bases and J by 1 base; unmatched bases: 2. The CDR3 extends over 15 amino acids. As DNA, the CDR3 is TGTGCCAGCAGCCCGCGGGGGGTGAACACCGGGGAGCTGTTTTTT. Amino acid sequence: CASSPRGVNTGELFF.

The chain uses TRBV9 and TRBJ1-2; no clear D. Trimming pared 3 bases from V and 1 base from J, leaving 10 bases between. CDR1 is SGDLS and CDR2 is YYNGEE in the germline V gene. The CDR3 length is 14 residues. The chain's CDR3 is CASSGGLLNYGYTF. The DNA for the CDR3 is TGTGCCAGCAGCGGAGGACTCCTTAACTATGGCTACACCTTC.

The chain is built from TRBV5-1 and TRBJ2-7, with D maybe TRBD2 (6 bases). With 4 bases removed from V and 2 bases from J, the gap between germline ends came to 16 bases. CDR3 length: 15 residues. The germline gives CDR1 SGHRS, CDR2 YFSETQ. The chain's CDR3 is CASSEGTSGTYEQYF. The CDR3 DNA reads TGCGCCAGCAGCGAAGGGACTTCTGGGACCTACGAGCAGTACTTC.

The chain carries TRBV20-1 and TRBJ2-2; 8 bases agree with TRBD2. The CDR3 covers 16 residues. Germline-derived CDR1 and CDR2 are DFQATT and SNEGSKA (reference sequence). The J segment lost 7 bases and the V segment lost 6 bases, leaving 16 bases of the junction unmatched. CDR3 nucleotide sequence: TGCAGTGCGGTCCCGTCTGAGCGGGGGCAAAGCGGGGAGCTGTTTTTT. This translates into CSAVPSERGQSGELFF.

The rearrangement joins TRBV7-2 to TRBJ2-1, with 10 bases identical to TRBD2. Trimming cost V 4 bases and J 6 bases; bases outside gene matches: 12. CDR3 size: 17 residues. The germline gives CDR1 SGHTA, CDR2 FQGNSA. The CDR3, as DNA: TGTGCCAGCAGCTCCTTTCCCCTAGCGGGAGTTGGCAATGAGCAGTTCTTC. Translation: CASSSFPLAGVGNEQFF.